The 24 T cell receptor beta chains below come from one sample, sequenced in a study of T cells in localized non-small cell lung cancer. Using immunoSEQ multiplex PCR, the repertoire was profiled, and TCRdb retains in-frame clones only, with some absent. The sample holds tens of thousands of clones, roughly 80% seen once. Sequencing was performed on peripheral blood, taken before any cancer treatment. The receptors here all came from a woman aged 35 to 70 with stage I lung adenocarcinoma.

The rearrangement links TRBV10-1 to TRBJ1-4; TRBD1 is a possible D gene (6 bases). Germline assignment: CDR1 WNHNN and CDR2 SYGVQD (reference sequence). The CDR3 runs to 16 residues. V gave up 4 bases and J gave up 8 bases, with 20 bases separating them. The CDR3: CASSVLVLTDSEKLFF. CDR3 DNA sequence: TGCGCCAGCAGTGTTTTGGTTTTAACGGACAGCGAAAAACTGTTTTTT.

The chain employs TRBV9 and TRBJ2-3, with D tentatively TRBD2 (6 bases). The CDR3 consists of 15 residues. Trimming removed 4 bases from V and 1 base from J, with 13 bases in between. Germline CDR1 and CDR2: SGDLS and YYNGEE. CDR3 coding DNA: TGTGCCAGCAGCTCGGGATCGGGGGGCACAGATACGCAGTATTTT. Its protein is CASSSGSGGTDTQYF. The complete variable domain, with remaining parts taken from reference TRBV9 and TRBJ2-3, reads DSGVTQTPKHLITATGQRVTLRCSPRSGDLSVYWYQQSLDQGLQFLIQYYNGEERAKGNILERFSAQQFPDLHSELNLSSLELGDSALYFCASSSGSGGTDTQYFGPGTRLTVL.

The chain carries TRBV11-2 and TRBJ2-5; 12 bases map to TRBD2. Trimming cost V 2 bases and J 4 bases; bases outside gene matches: 2. CDR3 size: 15 residues. Germline values: CDR1 SGHAT, CDR2 FQNNGV. CDR3 DNA sequence: TGTGCCAGCAGCTTACTAGCGGGGGGGCCAGAGACCCAGTACTTC. This codes for CASSLLAGGPETQYF.

This clone has more than one count but fewer than ten. The chain joins TRBV5-1 to TRBJ2-5, with TRBD1 matching 10 bases. The CDR3 is made up of 16 amino acids. Germline V lookup: CDR1 SGHRS, CDR2 YFSETQ. V was clipped by 3 bases and J by 5 bases; unmatched bases: 10. The CDR3 loop is CASSSRDRGPRETQYF. The CDR3 DNA is TGCGCCAGCAGCTCCCGGGACAGGGGCCCGAGGGAGACCCAGTACTTC.

This rearrangement joins TRBV19 to TRBJ2-2; possibly TRBD1 for D (6 bases). The CDR3 sequence is 15 residues long. The ends were cut back, 3 bases at V and 3 bases at J, with 11 bases in the middle. Germline CDR1 and CDR2: LNHDA and SQIVND (reference sequence). In DNA, the CDR3 is TGTGCCAGTAGTATTACAGGGTCCTACACCGGGGAGCTGTTTTTT. Its protein product is CASSITGSYTGELFF.

The V gene is TRBV19, the J gene TRBJ2-3; TRBD2 matches 11 bases. The ends lost 3 bases at V and 4 bases at J; junction bases unmatched: 9. Germline values: CDR1 LNHDA, CDR2 SQIVND (reference sequence). The CDR3 has 17 amino acids. CDR3 nucleotide sequence: TGTGCCAGTAGTATCACCCGACTAGCGGGGTCGTCAGATACGCAGTATTTT. This encodes CASSITRLAGSSDTQYF.

This clone was picked up one time. CDR3 protein: CASSGGVNEQYF. The CDR3 DNA follows: TGTGCCAGCAGTGGAGGGGTGAACGAGCAGTACTTC. This rearrangement joins TRBV6-1 to TRBJ2-7; the D call may be TRBD1 or TRBD2 (5 bases each). CDR3 length: 12 residues. The V and J ends lost 4 bases and 5 bases respectively, with 9 bases between them. Germline V gives CDR1 MNHNS, CDR2 SASEGT.

The chain couples TRBV12-5 to TRBJ2-5; TRBD2 is a possible D gene (7 bases). The CDR3 totals 14 residues. CDR1 is LGHNT and CDR2 is FRNRAP in the germline V gene. V dropped 4 bases and J dropped 5 bases, with 14 bases sitting between them. The CDR3 reads CASGSGGRGETQYF. The CDR3 coding sequence is TGTGCTAGTGGTTCGGGGGGCCGGGGGGAGACCCAGTACTTC.

CDR3: CASSLTGGSEQFF. In nucleotides, the CDR3 is TGCGCCAGCAGCCTTACAGGGGGAAGTGAGCAGTTCTTC. V gene TRBV5-1 combines with J gene TRBJ2-1; 8 bases align to TRBD1. V trimming: 4 bases; J trimming: 9 bases; junction bases outside the gene matches: 6. This CDR3 spans 13 amino acids. CDR1 SGHRS and CDR2 YFSETQ come from the germline V gene.

In regard to this clone: This CDR3 is also generated by other DNA sequences in the sample. The chain couples TRBV30 to TRBJ1-1; no reliable D call. The CDR3 totals 12 residues. Trimming removed 3 bases from V and 2 bases from J, with 7 bases in between. Germline-derived CDR1 and CDR2 are GTSNPN and SVGIG (reference sequence). The CDR3 coding sequence is TGTGCCTGGAGCTTGTCAAACACTGAAGCTTTCTTT. Its translation is CAWSLSNTEAFF.

The V call is TRBV5-6, the J call TRBJ1-4, with TRBD1 matching 8 bases. Germline CDR1 reads SGHDT; CDR2 reads YYEEEE. Trimming took 4 bases from V and 7 from J; bases not matched to a gene: 12. The length of the CDR3 is 16 residues. The CDR3 region has the DNA TGTGCCAGCAGCACGTCTACCCGGGACAGGCGTGAAAAACTGTTTTTT. Translating it yields CASSTSTRDRREKLFF.

This clone was seen a handful of times. The V call is TRBV29-1, the J call TRBJ2-3, with D possibly TRBD2 on 6 matching bases. The CDR3 sequence is 12 residues long. The germline gives CDR1 SQVTM, CDR2 ANQGSEA. Trimming pared 4 bases from V and 4 bases from J, leaving 9 bases between. CDR3 DNA sequence: TGCAGCGTTGCGGGGGTTCCAGATACGCAGTATTTT. Translation gives CSVAGVPDTQYF.

The V call is TRBV6-1, the J call TRBJ2-5, with TRBD2 matching 10 bases. Looked up from germline, CDR1 is MNHNS and CDR2 is SASEGT. This CDR3 contains 16 residues. V was pared by 2 bases and J by 2 bases, with 5 bases of the junction left unmatched. The CDR3 loop reads CASSEWTSGTQETQYF. The CDR3, as DNA: TGTGCCAGCAGTGAATGGACTAGCGGTACACAAGAGACCCAGTACTTC.

This chain uses TRBV7-9 with TRBJ1-4; D is perhaps TRBD1 (6 bases). CDR1 and CDR2 (germline): SEHNR, FQNEAQ (reference sequence). The CDR3 is 15 amino acids. The V end lost 4 bases, the J end lost 0 bases, and 9 bases lay between the germline ends. The CDR3 is CASSYNRATNEKLFF. CDR3 DNA sequence: TGTGCCAGCAGCTATAACAGGGCAACTAATGAAAAACTGTTTTTT. The entire variable domain, with the rest obtained from reference TRBV7-9 and TRBJ1-4, is as follows: DTGVSQNPRHKITKRGQNVTFRCDPISEHNRLYWYRQTLGQGPEFLTYFQNEAQLEKSRLLSDRFSAERPKGSFSTLEIQRTEQGDSAMYLCASSYNRATNEKLFFGSGTQLSVL.

By proportion, this clone is medium-sized (0.01 to 0.1%). The chain combines TRBV2 with TRBJ1-6, with D possibly TRBD1 on 6 matching bases. Germline loops: CDR1 SNHLY, CDR2 FYNNEI. The V and J ends lost 5 bases and 7 bases respectively, with 18 bases between them. CDR3 length: 16 residues. In DNA form, the CDR3 reads TGTGCCAGCAGTCAGAGATCCCCAGGGGTGAATTCACCCCTCCACTTT. It translates to CASSQRSPGVNSPLHF.

The chain joins TRBV2 to TRBJ2-5; 9 bases align to TRBD1. The ends lost 6 bases at V and 5 bases at J; junction bases unmatched: 10. The CDR3 loop spans 15 amino acids. Germline CDR1 SNHLY, CDR2 FYNNEI. The CDR3 sequence: CASRPNRGRGETQYF. As DNA, the CDR3 is TGTGCCAGCAGACCAAACAGGGGGCGCGGGGAGACCCAGTACTTC.

This chain connects TRBV9 to TRBJ2-5; the D gene could be TRBD1 or TRBD2 (6 bases each). The germline V gene has CDR1 SGDLS and CDR2 YYNGEE. The CDR3 totals 14 residues. The V and J ends lost 0 bases and 7 bases respectively, with 13 bases between them. CDR3 sequence: CASSVDSGAGTQYF. CDR3 bases: TGTGCCAGCAGCGTAGATTCGGGGGCCGGGACCCAGTACTTC.

For the CDR3, the DNA is TGTGCCAGTAGTACCCTCCGGGACAGGGTCACTGAAGCTTTCTTT. Its translation is CASSTLRDRVTEAFF. This chain uses TRBV19 with TRBJ1-1; 9 bases map to TRBD1. CDR3 length: 15 residues. Germline values: CDR1 LNHDA, CDR2 SQIVND (reference sequence). Trimming cost V 4 bases and J 4 bases; bases outside gene matches: 7. Together with reference TRBV19 and TRBJ1-1, the CDR3 gives the full variable domain: DGGITQSPKYLFRKEGQNVTLSCEQNLNHDAMYWYRQDPGQGLRLIYYSQIVNDFQKGDIAEGYSVSREKKESFPLTVTSAQKNPTAFYLCASSTLRDRVTEAFFGQGTRLTVV.

The gene calls are TRBV6-6 and TRBJ1-1, with a weak D call TRBD1 (5 bases). This CDR3 comprises 14 residues. Looked up from germline, CDR1 is MNHNY and CDR2 is SVGAGI (reference sequence). V was cut by 2 bases and J by 2 bases, with 9 bases left in between. The CDR3 DNA sequence: TGTGCCAGCAGTTACCCCGGGGGAAACACTGAAGCTTTCTTT. The encoded protein is CASSYPGGNTEAFF.

This chain uses TRBV5-6 with TRBJ2-3; no clear D gene. Germline assignment: CDR1 SGHDT and CDR2 YYEEEE. V was trimmed by 0 bases and J by 2 bases, leaving 10 bases between them. The CDR3 consists of 15 residues. The CDR3 sequence: CASSLVQAYTDTQYF. CDR3 nucleotides: TGTGCCAGCAGCTTGGTCCAGGCCTACACAGATACGCAGTATTTT.

The gene calls are TRBV11-3 and TRBJ2-1; perhaps TRBD1 as D (6 bases). The germline CDR1 and CDR2 sequences are SGHNT and YENEEA. V was pared by 5 bases and J by 9 bases, with 17 bases between. The CDR3 is 14 amino acids. DNA of the CDR3: TGTGCCAGCAGCCCCCAATACAGGGCGACTGAGCAGTTCTTC. It encodes CASSPQYRATEQFF.

The chain combines TRBV30 with TRBJ2-1; the D is unclear. Trimming stripped 3 bases from V and 2 bases from J, with 11 bases between. The CDR3 spans 14 residues. Germline V lookup: CDR1 GTSNPN, CDR2 SVGIG (reference sequence). The DNA of the CDR3 is TGTGCCTGGAGCGCCCGTGGGACCTACAATGAGCAGTTCTTC. This sequence encodes CAWSARGTYNEQFF.

This clone was seen only once. The chain links TRBV6-5 to TRBJ2-1; weak D call: TRBD1 (6 bases). Germline CDR1 and CDR2: MNHEY and SVGAGI. The CDR3 contains 14 residues. The ends were cut back, 5 bases at V and 8 bases at J, with 16 bases in the middle. For the CDR3, the DNA is TGTGCCAGCAGTCCCCGGGACACCCGCGATGAGCAGTTCTTC. Protein: CASSPRDTRDEQFF.

This chain links TRBV7-2 with TRBJ1-4, with D unresolved. V was pared by 4 bases and J by 6 bases, with 9 bases between. This CDR3 has 13 amino acids. The germline CDR1 and CDR2 sequences are SGHTA and FQGNSA. CDR3 residues: CASSSQVYEKLFF. The CDR3 bases are TGTGCCAGCAGCTCCCAAGTATATGAAAAACTGTTTTTT.